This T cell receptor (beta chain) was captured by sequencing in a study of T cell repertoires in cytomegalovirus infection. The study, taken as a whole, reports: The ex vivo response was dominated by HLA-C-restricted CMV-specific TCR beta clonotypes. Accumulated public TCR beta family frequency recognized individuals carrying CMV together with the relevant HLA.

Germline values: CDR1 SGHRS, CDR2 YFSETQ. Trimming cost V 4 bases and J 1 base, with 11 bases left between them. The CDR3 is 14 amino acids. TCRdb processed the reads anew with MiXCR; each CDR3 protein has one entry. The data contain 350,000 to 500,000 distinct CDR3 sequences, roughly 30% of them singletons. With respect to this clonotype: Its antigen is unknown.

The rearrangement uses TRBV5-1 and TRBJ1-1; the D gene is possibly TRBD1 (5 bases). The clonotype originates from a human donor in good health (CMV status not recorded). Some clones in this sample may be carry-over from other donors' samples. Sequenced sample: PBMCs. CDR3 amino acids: CASSDPGRNTEAFF. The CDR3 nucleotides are TGCGCCAGCAGCGACCCGGGACGGAACACTGAAGCTTTCTTT.